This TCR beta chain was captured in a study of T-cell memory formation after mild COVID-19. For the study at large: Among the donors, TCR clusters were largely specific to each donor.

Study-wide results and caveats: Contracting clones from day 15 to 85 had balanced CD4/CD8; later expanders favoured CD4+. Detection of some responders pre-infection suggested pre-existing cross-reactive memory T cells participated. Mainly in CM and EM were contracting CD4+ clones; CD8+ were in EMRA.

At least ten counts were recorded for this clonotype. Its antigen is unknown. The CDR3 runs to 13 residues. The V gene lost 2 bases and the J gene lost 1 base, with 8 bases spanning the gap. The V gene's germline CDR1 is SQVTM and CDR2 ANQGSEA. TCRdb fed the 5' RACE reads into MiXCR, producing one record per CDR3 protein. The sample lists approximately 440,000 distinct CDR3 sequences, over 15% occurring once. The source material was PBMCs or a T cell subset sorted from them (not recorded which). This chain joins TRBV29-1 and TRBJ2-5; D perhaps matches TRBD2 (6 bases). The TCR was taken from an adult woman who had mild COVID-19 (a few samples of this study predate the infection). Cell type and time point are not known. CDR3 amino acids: CSVESGVQETQYF. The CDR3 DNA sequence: TGCAGCGTTGAATCGGGGGTCCAAGAGACCCAGTACTTC.